Included here is one TCR beta chain sequence, with context. TCR beta CDR3 sequences were amplified from RNA transcripts. Researchers ran a first-round RT-PCR on the TCR CDR3 using the HTBI primer set. TCRdb reanalysed the multiplex PCR reads using MiXCR and keeps one entry per CDR3 protein. The repertoire holds around 400,000 distinct CDR3 sequences, with more than 20% as singletons. Stable Graves' hyperthyroidism denoted no ophthalmopathy progression over 18 months. J lost 6 bases, V lost 7 bases, and 12 bases had no gene match. There are 14 residues in the CDR3. Germline V gives CDR1 SQVTM, CDR2 ANQGSEA. This sample is part of a study of T cells in Graves' hyperthyroidism and ophthalmopathy.

The chain combines TRBV29-1 with TRBJ2-1, with TRBD2 identical over 7 bases. The sample was blood. This receptor was taken from a man aged 50-59 years with Graves' hyperthyroidism. The CDR3 nucleotides are TGCAGCGCACCGACTGGCGGGAGCTTCAATGAGCAGTTCTTC. Residues: CSAPTGGSFNEQFF.